This TCR beta chain comes out of a study of blood T cell repertoires in COVID-19 (TCRdb year 2020). With respect to the entire study: Samples covering the acute and convalescent phases of COVID-19 were provided by collaborators in the United States, Italy and Spain. The material from the prospective study consisted of cDNA or gDNA derived from T cells, B-cell-depleted T cells, or PBMCs. Deeply sampled blood TCRbeta repertoires from subjects exposed to, actively infected with, or recovered from COVID-19 were included in the dataset. The repertoires were made available in a free public database intended to serve as a resource for research on the immune response to SARS-CoV-2. The samples were drawn from two sources: the first 160 participants of the ongoing ImmuneRACE study, and 950 to 1,500 subjects contributed by 6 global collaborators. The sample metadata nearly always contained a de-identified subject ID, COVID-19 status, age in years and sex. Where HLA class I and class II types were available, the types were taken from metadata supplied by the sample provider, not from assay-based typing. What the research found in general, with its limitations: The quantity of clinical and demographic metadata differed by source and by participant and was supplied without curation.

Each collaborating institution followed its own protocols to collect whole blood in K2EDTA tubes. For TCRbeta analysis, collaborators shipped samples in one of three forms: frozen whole blood, isolated PBMCs, or DNA extracted from either of those sample types. TCRbeta CDR3 regions were amplified from genomic DNA by means of the immunoSEQ Assay, a bias-controlled multiplex PCR. Per the original workflow: The number of nucleated cells in each sample was estimated by amplification of reference gene primers within the assay. Sequence reads were collapsed and filtered to measure the absolute abundance of every unique TCRbeta CDR3 rearrangement. Productive Simpson clonality was computed per sample as the square root of Simpson's diversity index over productive rearrangements. Here the immuneACCESS table is served through TCRdb, limited to in-frame sequences with V and J called. Missing clones are a known gap in these copies; in checked studies unresolved V genes cover under half, and the rest lacks a known reason. V and J calls and clone size are those listed in that table; D and trimming were worked out from the DNA. The sample table lists under 300,000 clones, about 90% of them with a count of one. About 4% of the sample lies in the top ten.

The germline V gene encodes CDR1 ENHRY and CDR2 SYGVKD. A distance of 12 bases separates the germline ends of V and J, which lose 2 bases and 5 bases respectively. Reading from cysteine to phenylalanine, the CDR3 counts 14 amino acids. The retained sequence is limited to the CDR3, 42 bases, with the frame set at the first base. Details on this clone: The specificity of this receptor is unknown. Base qualities are not recorded, but no much larger clone differs from it by a single base.

This receptor chain uses TRBV10-3 and TRBJ1-1; tentative D gene TRBD1, with 6 bases matching. This TCR derives from a woman aged 40 to 55 with acute or convalescent COVID-19. The source material was peripheral blood. The CDR3 in this case is CAISEVAGDTEAFF. The DNA sequence reads TGTGCCATCAGTGAGGTCGCAGGGGATACTGAAGCTTTCTTT.